The T cell receptor (beta chain) under discussion was sequenced for a study of cytomegalovirus exposure and HLA in healthy donors. Background on the study: An earlier analysis found around 100 million unique TCR beta sequences from about 190 million T cells.

In the PCR, 60 Vbeta and 13 Jbeta primers were used. The table came from immunoSEQ multiplex PCR; TCRdb's copy has only in-frame clones and leaves some out. Of over 150,000 clones listed, approximately 77% were seen once; the top ten hold 3.7%. This clone was recorded a few times. Its target is unknown. Study-level points and caveats: DRB1 had the most TCR associations and HLA-C the fewest, a later analysis found, with rates varying by HLA locus. Later examination showed HLA-associated TCR beta chains had greater clonal expansion than equally common others. Relative to the 666-donor mean, N-insertions were reportedly fewer in an Asian-associated ancestry cluster in a later analysis.

The receptor comes from a man aged 25 to 40 in good health and CMV-seropositive. Material for sequencing was PBMCs.

This CDR3 reads CASRFNRGSYEQYF. CDR3 nucleotide sequence: TGTGCCAGCAGGTTCAACAGGGGGTCCTACGAGCAGTACTTC. V usage is TRBV2 and J usage is TRBJ2-5; 8 nucleotides agree with TRBD1. TRBJ2-7 matches the DNA end more closely, so the J call is doubtful. This CDR3 contains 14 residues. Per germline, CDR1 SNHLY and CDR2 FYNNEI.